Shown below are 8 T cell receptor beta chains from a single sample sequenced in a study of T cell repertoires in cytomegalovirus infection. Their cognate antigens are unknown. TCRdb fed the reads into MiXCR, producing one record per CDR3 protein. The table lists 370,000 or so distinct CDR3 sequences, about 35% of them singletons. Sequenced material: cultured PBMCs, taken from culture after CMV antigen stimulation. The receptors were sampled from a human donor in good health (CMV status not recorded). Some clones in this sample may be carry-over from other donors' samples.

This clonotype was counted a few times. The V call is TRBV4-1, the J call TRBJ1-6; a possible D gene is TRBD1 (6 bases). Trimming left V 6 bases short and J 4 bases short, with 16 bases between. The CDR3 has 16 residues. Germline loops: CDR1 MGHRA, CDR2 YSYEKL. This CDR3 is CASSYSRDTYNSPLHF. CDR3 coding DNA: TGCGCCAGCAGTTACAGCCGGGACACTTATAATTCACCCCTCCACTTT.

This clonotype has a count of ten or more. The CDR3 here is CASSLVRDRGPHHEQYF. Here the CDR3 DNA reads TGTGCCAGCAGCTTAGTGAGGGACAGGGGGCCTCACCACGAGCAGTACTTC. The chain carries TRBV7-2 and TRBJ2-7, with TRBD1 identical over 12 bases. The length of the CDR3 is 17 residues. With 1 base clipped from V and 5 bases from J, the junction kept 9 bases outside the gene matches. In germline, CDR1 is SGHTA, CDR2 FQGNSA.

This clonotype was counted at least ten times. The V and J genes are TRBV30 and TRBJ1-1, with 7 nucleotides matching TRBD1. J lost 4 bases, V lost 4 bases, and 0 bases had no gene match. The CDR3 extends over 11 amino acids. The germline gives CDR1 GTSNPN, CDR2 SVGIG (reference sequence). CDR3 sequence reads: CAWNRGTEAFF. CDR3 DNA sequence: TGTGCCTGGAACAGGGGCACTGAAGCTTTCTTT.

CDR3 sequence reads: CASSFEGISNQPQHF. As DNA, the CDR3 is TGTGCCAGCAGTTTTGAGGGTATAAGCAATCAGCCCCAGCATTTT. V and J are TRBV28 and TRBJ1-5; no definite D call. Looked up from germline, CDR1 is MDHEN and CDR2 is SYDVKM. V shed 3 bases and J shed 1 base, with 10 bases lying between them. The CDR3 loop spans 15 amino acids.

This chain joins TRBV6-6 and TRBJ2-3; 7 bases map to TRBD2. The CDR3 covers 15 residues. The germline gives CDR1 MNHNY, CDR2 SVGAGI (reference sequence). The trim removed 6 bases at V and 0 bases at J, leaving 6 bases unmatched. The CDR3 loop reads CASRPGLGSTDTQYF. In DNA, the CDR3 is TGTGCCAGCAGACCCGGACTAGGGAGCACAGATACGCAGTATTTT.

The genes are TRBV28 and TRBJ1-5, with 10 bases that match TRBD1. This CDR3 is built from 18 residues. V shed 4 bases, J shed 3 bases, and the junction held 12 bases outside the gene matches. Germline V CDR1 and CDR2: MDHEN, SYDVKM. The CDR3 spells CASSSLGTGALNNQPQHF. CDR3 in DNA: TGTGCCAGCAGTTCCCTGGGGACAGGGGCTCTAAACAATCAGCCCCAGCATTTT.

The chain carries TRBV5-6 and TRBJ2-5; 8 bases are shared with TRBD2. The CDR3 is 15 residues long. Germline V gene lookup returns CDR1 SGHDT and CDR2 YYEEEE. V shed 1 base, J shed 3 bases, and the junction held 5 bases outside the gene matches. Here the CDR3 reads CASSLSGRAEETQYF. The CDR3, as DNA: TGTGCCAGCAGCTTGTCCGGGAGGGCCGAAGAGACCCAGTACTTC. The complete variable domain, with remaining parts taken from reference TRBV5-6 and TRBJ2-5, reads DAGVTQSPTHLIKTRGQQVTLRCSPKSGHDTVSWYQQALGQGPQFIFQYYEEEERQRGNFPDRFSGHQFPNYSSELNVNALLLGDSALYLCASSLSGRAEETQYFGPGTRLLVL.

This clonotype was detected a few times. The chain combines TRBV20-1 with TRBJ1-2; D ambiguous. The CDR3 spans 13 residues. With 0 bases removed from V and 5 bases from J, the gap between germline ends came to 10 bases. Germline assignment: CDR1 DFQATT and CDR2 SNEGSKA (reference sequence). Here the CDR3 reads CSARDQAWYGYTF. The CDR3 bases are TGCAGTGCTAGAGACCAGGCATGGTATGGCTACACCTTC.